This TCR beta chain stems from a study of control samples from healthy donors and cancer patients. The CDR3 is 15 amino acids. Germline assignment: CDR1 LGHNA and CDR2 YSLEER. V shed 0 bases, J shed 3 bases, and the junction held 2 bases outside the gene matches. Repertoires were generated with immunoSEQ multiplex PCR, while TCRdb's copy carries only in-frame clones and drops some. The sample has approximately 170,000 clones, roughly 91% seen once. This chain connects TRBV4-3 to TRBJ2-7, with 10 bases identical to TRBD1. The sequence was collected from a woman aged 25 to 45 in good health. Material: blood. CDR3 sequence reads: CASSQDGTGVYEQYF. CDR3 sequence (DNA): TGCGCCAGCAGCCAAGATGGGACAGGGGTCTACGAGCAGTACTTC.